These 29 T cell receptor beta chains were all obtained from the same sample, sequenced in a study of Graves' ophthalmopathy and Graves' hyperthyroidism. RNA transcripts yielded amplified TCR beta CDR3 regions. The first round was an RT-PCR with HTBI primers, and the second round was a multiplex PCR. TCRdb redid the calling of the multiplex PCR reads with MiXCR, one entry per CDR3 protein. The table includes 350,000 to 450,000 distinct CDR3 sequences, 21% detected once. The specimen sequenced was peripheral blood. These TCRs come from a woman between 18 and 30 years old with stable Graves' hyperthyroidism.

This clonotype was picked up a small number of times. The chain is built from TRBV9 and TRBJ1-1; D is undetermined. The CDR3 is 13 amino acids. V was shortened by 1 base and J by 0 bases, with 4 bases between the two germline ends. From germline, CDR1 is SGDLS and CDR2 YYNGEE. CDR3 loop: CASSVLLNTEAFF. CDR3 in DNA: TGTGCCAGCAGCGTACTGTTGAACACTGAAGCTTTCTTT.

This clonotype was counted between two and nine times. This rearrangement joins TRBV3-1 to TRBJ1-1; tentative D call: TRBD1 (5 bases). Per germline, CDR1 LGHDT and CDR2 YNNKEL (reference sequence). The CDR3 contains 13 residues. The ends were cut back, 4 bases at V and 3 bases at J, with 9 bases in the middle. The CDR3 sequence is CASSRDSDTEAFF. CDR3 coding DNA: TGTGCCAGCAGCCGAGACAGCGACACTGAAGCTTTCTTT. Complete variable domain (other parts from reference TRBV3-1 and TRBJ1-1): DTAVSQTPKYLVTQMGNDKSIKCEQNLGHDTMYWYKQDSKKFLKIMFSYNNKELIINETVPNRFSPKSPDKAHLNLHINSLELGDSAVYFCASSRDSDTEAFFGQGTRLTVV.

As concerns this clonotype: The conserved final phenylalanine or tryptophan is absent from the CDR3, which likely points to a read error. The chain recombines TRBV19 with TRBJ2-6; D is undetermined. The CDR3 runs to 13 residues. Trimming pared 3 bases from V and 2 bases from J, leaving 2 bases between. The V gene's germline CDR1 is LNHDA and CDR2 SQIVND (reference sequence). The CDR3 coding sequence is TGTGCCAGTAGTATGGCTGGGGCCAACGTCCTGACTGTC. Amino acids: CASSMAGANVLTV.

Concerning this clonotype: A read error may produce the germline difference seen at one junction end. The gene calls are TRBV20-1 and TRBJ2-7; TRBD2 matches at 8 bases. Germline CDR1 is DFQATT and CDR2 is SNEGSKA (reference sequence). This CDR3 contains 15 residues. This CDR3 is CSAREREALGYDQYF. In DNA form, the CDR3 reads TGCAGTGCTAGAGAGCGGGAGGCCCTAGGATACGATCAGTACTTC.

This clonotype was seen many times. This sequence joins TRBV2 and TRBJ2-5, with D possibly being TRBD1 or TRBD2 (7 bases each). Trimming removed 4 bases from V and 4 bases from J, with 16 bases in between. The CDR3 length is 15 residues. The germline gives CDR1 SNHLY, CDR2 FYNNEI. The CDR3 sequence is CASSATTGRGETQYF. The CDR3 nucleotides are TGTGCCAGCAGTGCGACGACAGGGAGGGGAGAGACCCAGTACTTC.

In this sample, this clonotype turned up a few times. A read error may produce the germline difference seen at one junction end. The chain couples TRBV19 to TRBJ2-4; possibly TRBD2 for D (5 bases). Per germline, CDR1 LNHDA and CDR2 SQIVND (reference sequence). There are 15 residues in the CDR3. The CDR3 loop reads CASSIERAKPNIKYF. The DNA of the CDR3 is TGTGCCAGTAGTATAGAGCGGGCGAAGCCGAACATTAAGTACTTC.

The CDR3 DNA reads as TGTGCCTGGAGAAAGGGAAACTATGGCTACACCTTC. It translates to CAWRKGNYGYTF. The chain combines TRBV30 with TRBJ1-2, with D hard to call. V lost 3 bases to trimming and J lost 2 bases, with 7 bases between them. CDR1 and CDR2 from the germline V gene are GTSNPN and SVGIG (reference sequence). The CDR3 sequence is 12 residues long.

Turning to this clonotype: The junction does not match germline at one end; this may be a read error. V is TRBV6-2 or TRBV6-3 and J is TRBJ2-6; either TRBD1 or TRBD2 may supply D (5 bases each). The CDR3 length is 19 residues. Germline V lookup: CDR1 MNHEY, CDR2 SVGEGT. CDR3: CASSYSIGWGSSGVNVLTF. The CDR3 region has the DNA TGTGCCAGCAGTTACTCGATTGGATGGGGGAGCTCTGGGGTCAACGTCCTGACTTTC.

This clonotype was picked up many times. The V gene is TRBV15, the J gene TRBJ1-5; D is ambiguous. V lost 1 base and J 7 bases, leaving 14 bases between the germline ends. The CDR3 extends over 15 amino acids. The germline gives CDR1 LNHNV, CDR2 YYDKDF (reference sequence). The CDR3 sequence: CATSRGRRPLQPQHF. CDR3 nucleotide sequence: TGTGCCACCAGCAGAGGCAGGCGACCGTTACAGCCCCAGCATTTT. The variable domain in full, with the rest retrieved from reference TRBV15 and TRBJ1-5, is DAMVIQNPRYQVTQFGKPVTLSCSQTLNHNVMYWYQQKSSQAPKLLFHYYDKDFNNEADTPDNFQSRRPNTSFCFLDIRSPGLGDTAMYLCATSRGRRPLQPQHFGDGTRLSIL.

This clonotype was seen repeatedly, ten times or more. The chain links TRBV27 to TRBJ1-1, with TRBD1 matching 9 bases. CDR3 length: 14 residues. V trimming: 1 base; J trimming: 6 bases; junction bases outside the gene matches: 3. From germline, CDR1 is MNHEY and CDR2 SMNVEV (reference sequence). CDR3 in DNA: TGTGCCAGCAGTTTATGGGGACAGGGTGCTGAAGCTTTCTTT. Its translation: CASSLWGQGAEAFF.

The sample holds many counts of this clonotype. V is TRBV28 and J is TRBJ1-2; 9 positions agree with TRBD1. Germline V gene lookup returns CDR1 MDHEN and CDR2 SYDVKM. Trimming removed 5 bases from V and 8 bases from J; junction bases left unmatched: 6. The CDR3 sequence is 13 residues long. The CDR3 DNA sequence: TGTGCCAGCAGTCTAACAGGGGGCGGAGGCTACACCTTC. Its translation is CASSLTGGGGYTF.

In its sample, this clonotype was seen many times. CDR3 sequence: CASSYGSGGNQPQHF. The DNA of the CDR3 is TGTGCCAGCAGTTACGGAAGTGGGGGCAATCAGCCCCAGCATTTT. This chain links TRBV6-5 with TRBJ1-5; no clear D gene. Trimming left V 2 bases short and J 2 bases short, with 10 bases between. The CDR3 sequence is 15 residues long. The germline CDR1 and CDR2 sequences are MNHEY and SVGAGI.

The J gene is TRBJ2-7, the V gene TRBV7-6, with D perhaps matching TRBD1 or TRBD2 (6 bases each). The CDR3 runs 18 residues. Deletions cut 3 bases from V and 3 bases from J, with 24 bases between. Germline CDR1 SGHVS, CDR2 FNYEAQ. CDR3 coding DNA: TGTGCCAGCAGCTTTACGCGTGGGGGGCGGGGTTCTCACTACGAGCAGTACTTC. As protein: CASSFTRGGRGSHYEQYF.

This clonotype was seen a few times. The CDR3 bases are TGTGCCAGCAGTCGTAGCGGGAGCGTCTCCTACGAGCAGTACTTC. Encoded protein: CASSRSGSVSYEQYF. This chain uses TRBV28 with TRBJ2-7; the match to TRBD2 covers 9 bases. V gave up 5 bases and J gave up 0 bases; unmatched junction bases: 5. The germline V gene encodes CDR1 MDHEN and CDR2 SYDVKM. The CDR3 runs 15 residues.

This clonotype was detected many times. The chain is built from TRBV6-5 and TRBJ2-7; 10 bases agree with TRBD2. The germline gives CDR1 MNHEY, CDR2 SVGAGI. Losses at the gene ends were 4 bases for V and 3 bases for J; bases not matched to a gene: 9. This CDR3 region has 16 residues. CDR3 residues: CASSSFSGGPDYEQYF. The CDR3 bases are TGTGCCAGCAGTTCGTTTAGCGGGGGGCCCGACTACGAGCAGTACTTC.

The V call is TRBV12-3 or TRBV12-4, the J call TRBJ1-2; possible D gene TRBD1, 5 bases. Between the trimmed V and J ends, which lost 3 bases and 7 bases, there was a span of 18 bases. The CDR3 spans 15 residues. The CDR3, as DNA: TGTGCCAGCAGTTTTCCCGGGACGAAAACGGGTGGCTACACCTTC. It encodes CASSFPGTKTGGYTF.

CDR3 loop: CASSEQGWVTEAFF. DNA for the CDR3: TGTGCCAGCAGTGAACAGGGGTGGGTCACTGAAGCTTTCTTT. The chain recombines TRBV6-1 with TRBJ1-1; D is possibly TRBD1 (6 bases). Germline V gene sequence: CDR1 MNHNS, CDR2 SASEGT. The ends were cut back, 2 bases at V and 4 bases at J, with 11 bases in the middle. CDR3 length equals 14 residues.

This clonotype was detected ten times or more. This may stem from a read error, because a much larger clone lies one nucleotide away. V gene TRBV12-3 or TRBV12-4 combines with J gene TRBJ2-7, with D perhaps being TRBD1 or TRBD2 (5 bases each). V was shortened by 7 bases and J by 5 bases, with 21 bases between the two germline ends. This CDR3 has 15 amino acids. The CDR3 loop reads CASNFRGGRRDEQYF. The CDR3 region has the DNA TGTGCCAGCAATTTTCGGGGCGGAAGGCGGGACGAGCAGTACTTC.

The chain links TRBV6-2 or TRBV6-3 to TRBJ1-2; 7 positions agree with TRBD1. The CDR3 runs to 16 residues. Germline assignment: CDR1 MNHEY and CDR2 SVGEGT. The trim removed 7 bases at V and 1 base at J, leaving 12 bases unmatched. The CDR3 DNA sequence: TGTGCCAGCACCGGACAGGTGGTTCTCCTTAACTATGGCTACACCTTC. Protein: CASTGQVVLLNYGYTF.

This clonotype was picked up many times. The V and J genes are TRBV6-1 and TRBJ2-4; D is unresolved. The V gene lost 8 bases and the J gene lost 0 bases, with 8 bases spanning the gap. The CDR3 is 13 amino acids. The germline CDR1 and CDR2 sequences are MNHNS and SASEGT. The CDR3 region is CASFGLAKNIQYF. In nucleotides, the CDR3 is TGTGCCAGCTTTGGGTTAGCCAAAAACATTCAGTACTTC.

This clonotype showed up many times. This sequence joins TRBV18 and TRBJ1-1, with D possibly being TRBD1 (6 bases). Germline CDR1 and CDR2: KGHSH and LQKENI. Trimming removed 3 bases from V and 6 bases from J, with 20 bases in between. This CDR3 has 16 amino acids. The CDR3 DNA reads TGTGCCAGCTCACCGAACGTTGACAGGCTCCGGTCTGAAGCTTTCTTT. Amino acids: CASSPNVDRLRSEAFF. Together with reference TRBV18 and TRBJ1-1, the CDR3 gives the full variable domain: NAGVMQNPRHLVRRRGQEARLRCSPMKGHSHVYWYRQLPEEGLKFMVYLQKENIIDESGMPKERFSAEFPKEGPSILRIQQVVRGDSAAYFCASSPNVDRLRSEAFFGQGTRLTVV.

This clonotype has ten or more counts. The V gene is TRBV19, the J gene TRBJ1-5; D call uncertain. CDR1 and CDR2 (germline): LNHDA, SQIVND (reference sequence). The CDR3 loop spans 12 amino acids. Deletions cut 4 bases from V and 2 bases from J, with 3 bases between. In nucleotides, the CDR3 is TGTGCCAGTAGTACGGGCAATCAGCCCCAGCATTTT. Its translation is CASSTGNQPQHF.

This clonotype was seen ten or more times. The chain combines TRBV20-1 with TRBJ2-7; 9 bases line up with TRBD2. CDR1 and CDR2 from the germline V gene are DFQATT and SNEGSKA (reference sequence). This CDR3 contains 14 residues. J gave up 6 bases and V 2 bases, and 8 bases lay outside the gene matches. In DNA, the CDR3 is TGCAGTGCTAGATTGTCTAGCGGGATCTCCGAGCAGTACTTC. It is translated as CSARLSSGISEQYF.

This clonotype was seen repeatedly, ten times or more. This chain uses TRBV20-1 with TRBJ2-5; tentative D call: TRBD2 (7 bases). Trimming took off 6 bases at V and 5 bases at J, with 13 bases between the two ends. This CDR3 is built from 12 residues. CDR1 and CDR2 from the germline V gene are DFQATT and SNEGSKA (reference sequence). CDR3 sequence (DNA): TGCAGTGCAAGCGGGACAATGGAGACCCAGTACTTC. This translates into CSASGTMETQYF.

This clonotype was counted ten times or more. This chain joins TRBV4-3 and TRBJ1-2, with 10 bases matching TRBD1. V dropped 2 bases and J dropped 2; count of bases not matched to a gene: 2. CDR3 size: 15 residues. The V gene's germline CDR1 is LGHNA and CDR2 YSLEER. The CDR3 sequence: CASSQRGQGNYGYTF. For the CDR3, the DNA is TGCGCCAGCAGCCAAAGGGGACAGGGGAACTATGGCTACACCTTC.

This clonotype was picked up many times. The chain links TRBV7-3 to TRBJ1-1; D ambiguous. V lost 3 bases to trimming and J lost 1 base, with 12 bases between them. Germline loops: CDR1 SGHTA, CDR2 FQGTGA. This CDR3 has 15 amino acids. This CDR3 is CASSFGNTPNTEAFF. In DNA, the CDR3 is TGTGCCAGCAGCTTTGGGAATACCCCGAACACTGAAGCTTTCTTT.

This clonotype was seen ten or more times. CDR3 bases: TGCAGCGTGGGACAGGGGGCTGTGTACACCGGGGAGCTGTTTTTT. This translates into CSVGQGAVYTGELFF. V is TRBV29-1 and J is TRBJ2-2, with 12 bases aligning to TRBD1. The germline V gene encodes CDR1 SQVTM and CDR2 ANQGSEA. The CDR3 runs to 15 residues. The J segment lost 3 bases and the V segment lost 6 bases, leaving 5 bases of the junction unmatched.

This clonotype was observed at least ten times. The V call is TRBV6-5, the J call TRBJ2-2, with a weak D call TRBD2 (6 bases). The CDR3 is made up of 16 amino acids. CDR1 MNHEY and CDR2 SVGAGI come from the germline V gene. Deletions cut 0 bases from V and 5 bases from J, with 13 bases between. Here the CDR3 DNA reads TGTGCCAGCAGTTACTCGTGGAGGGGCTGGACCGGGGAGCTGTTTTTT. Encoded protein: CASSYSWRGWTGELFF.

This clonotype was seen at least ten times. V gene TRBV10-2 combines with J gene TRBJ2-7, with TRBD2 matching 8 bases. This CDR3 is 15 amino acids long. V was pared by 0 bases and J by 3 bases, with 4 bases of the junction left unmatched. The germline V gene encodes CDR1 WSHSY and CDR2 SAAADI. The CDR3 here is CASSESSGKVYEQYF. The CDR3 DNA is TGCGCCAGCAGTGAGTCTAGCGGGAAGGTCTACGAGCAGTACTTC.